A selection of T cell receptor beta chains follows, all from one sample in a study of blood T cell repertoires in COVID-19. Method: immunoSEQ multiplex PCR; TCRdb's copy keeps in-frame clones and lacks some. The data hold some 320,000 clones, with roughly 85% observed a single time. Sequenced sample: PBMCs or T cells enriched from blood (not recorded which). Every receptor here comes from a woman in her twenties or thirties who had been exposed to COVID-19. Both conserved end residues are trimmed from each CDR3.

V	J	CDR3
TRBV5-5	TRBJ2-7	ASSRGYSYEQY
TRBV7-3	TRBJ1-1	ASSSTGVNTEAF
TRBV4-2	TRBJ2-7	ASSHSGGAYEQY
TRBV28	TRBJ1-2	ASGGNYGYT
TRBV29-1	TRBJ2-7	SVEGGPSYEQY
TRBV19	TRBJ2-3	ASSIGQGWTDTQY
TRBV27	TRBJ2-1	ASSPGLAVYNEQF
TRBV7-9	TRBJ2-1	ASSSGGTNPNEQF
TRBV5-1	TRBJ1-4	ASSWDSGSNGKLF
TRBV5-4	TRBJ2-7	ASSFRTPSSYEQY
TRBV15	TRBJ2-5	ATSRFPQETQY
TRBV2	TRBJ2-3	ASSERDTDTQY
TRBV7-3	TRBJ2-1	ASSSGPSNEQF
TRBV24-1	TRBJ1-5	ATRGQGSNQPQH
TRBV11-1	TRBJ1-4	ASSPGTTTNEKLF
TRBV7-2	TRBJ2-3	ASSLTGEGTDTQY
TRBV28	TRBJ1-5	ASRPTGTNGNQPQH
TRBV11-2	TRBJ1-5	ASSSGDNQPQH
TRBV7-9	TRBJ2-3	ASSFYGLAGVIGDTQY
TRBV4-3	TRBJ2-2	ASSQLRDREGLDPNTGELF
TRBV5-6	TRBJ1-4	ASSRRDTQGEKLF
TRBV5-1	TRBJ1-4	ASSLGVNEKLF
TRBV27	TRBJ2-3	ASSLSPTGGTRDTQY
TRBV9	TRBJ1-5	ASSVGGTGNQPQH
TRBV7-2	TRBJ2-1	ASSLRTSGADNEQF
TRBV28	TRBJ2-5	ASSSPRGLAGGQETQY
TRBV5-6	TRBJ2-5	ASSQTGQPGWETQY
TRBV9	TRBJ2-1	ASSVVERSSYNEQF
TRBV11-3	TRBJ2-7	ASSPDGRYEQY
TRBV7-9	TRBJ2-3	ASSYQLGQLYTQY
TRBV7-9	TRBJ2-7	ASSLLTQGDPYEQY
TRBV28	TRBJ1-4	ASRGGGYEKLF
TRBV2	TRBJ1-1	ASRRTETNTEAF
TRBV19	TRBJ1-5	ASTTGDRSNQPQH
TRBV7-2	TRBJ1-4	ASSYQGAKEKLF
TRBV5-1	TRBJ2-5	ASSPNQETQY
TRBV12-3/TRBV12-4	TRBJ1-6	ASSRTGTSALH
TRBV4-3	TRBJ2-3	ASSLRLAGPTSSTDTQY
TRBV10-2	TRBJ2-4	ASSGGSGIQY
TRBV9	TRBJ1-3	ASSKTMGQGGNTIY
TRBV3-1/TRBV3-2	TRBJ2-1	ASSQGTGDEQF
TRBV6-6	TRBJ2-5	ASSSLVGLGETQY
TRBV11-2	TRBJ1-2	ASRSTRASYT
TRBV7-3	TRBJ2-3	ASSSPGGGTDTQY
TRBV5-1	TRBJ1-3	ASSLSGATGGNTIY
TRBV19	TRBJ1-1	ASSIGTGGNGAF
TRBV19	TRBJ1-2	ASIGASDYGYT
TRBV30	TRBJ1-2	ASDRGKGGYT
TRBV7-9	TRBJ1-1	ASSLVGTGGTEAF
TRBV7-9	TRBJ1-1	ASAGWAGQNTEAF
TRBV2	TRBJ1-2	ASSEAGEVSYGYT
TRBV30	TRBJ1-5	AWSEQGLSNQPQH
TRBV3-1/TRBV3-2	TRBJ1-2	ASSQEGSGVRGPIYGYT
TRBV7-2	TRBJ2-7	ASSLESRVLNHYEQY
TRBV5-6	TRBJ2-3	ASSPAGLAGGADTQY